The present T cell receptor beta chain was sequenced within a study of T cell repertoires in cytomegalovirus infection. Overall study: Based on public TCR beta signatures, there were indications of CMV infection and of a matching HLA type.

Overall study findings and caveats: CMV carriers having the relevant HLA were flagged by cumulative public TCR beta family frequency. The ex vivo response was dominated by HLA-C-restricted CMV-specific TCR beta clonotypes.

V was shortened by 2 bases and J by 7 bases, with 9 bases between the two germline ends. The CDR3 loop spans 12 amino acids. CDR1 SGHVS and CDR2 FNYEAQ come from the germline V gene. This clonotype occurred many times. Antigen specificity is unknown. Each CDR3 protein is one row after TCRdb ran MiXCR on the reads. The sample records over 85,000 distinct CDR3 sequences, 16% being singletons. The receptor was derived from a human donor in good health (CMV status not recorded). Some clones in this sample may be carry-over from other donors' samples. The gene calls are TRBV7-6 and TRBJ2-7; D gene uncertain. Sequencing was performed on PBMCs. The CDR3 reads CASSLQGLEQYF. As DNA, the CDR3 is TGTGCCAGCAGCTTACAAGGGTTAGAGCAGTACTTC.